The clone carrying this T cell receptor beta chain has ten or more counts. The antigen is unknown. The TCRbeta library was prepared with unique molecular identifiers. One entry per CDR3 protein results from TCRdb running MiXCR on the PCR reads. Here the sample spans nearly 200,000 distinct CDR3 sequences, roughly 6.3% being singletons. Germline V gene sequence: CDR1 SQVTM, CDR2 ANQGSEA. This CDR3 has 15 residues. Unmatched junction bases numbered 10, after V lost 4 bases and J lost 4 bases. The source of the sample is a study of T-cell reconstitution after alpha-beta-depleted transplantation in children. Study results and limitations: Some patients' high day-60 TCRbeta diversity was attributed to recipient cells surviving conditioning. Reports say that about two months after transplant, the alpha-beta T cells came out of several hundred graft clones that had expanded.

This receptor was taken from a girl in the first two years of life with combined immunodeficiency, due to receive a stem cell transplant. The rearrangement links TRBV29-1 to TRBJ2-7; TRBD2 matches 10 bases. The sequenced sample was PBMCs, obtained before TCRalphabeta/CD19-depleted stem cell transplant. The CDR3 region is CSVGGGLAEDYEQYF. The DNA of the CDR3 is TGCAGCGTTGGTGGTGGACTAGCGGAAGATTACGAGCAGTACTTC.